Below are 21 T cell receptor beta chains sequenced from a single sample in a study of blood T cell repertoires in COVID-19. The repertoire was sequenced with immunoSEQ multiplex PCR; TCRdb's copy has only in-frame clones and lacks some. The table shows roughly 110,000 clones, with more than 70% occurring only once. Material for sequencing was peripheral blood. These receptors came from a man aged 70-80 years with acute or convalescent COVID-19.

The CDR3 here is CASRGLAEAFF. CDR3 bases: TGTGCCAGCAGGGGGCTGGCTGAAGCTTTCTTT. The chain couples TRBV27 to TRBJ1-1; TRBD1 is a possible D gene (5 bases). V lost 6 bases, J lost 6 bases, and 8 bases lay in between. The CDR3 has 11 amino acids. Germline V gene sequence: CDR1 MNHEY, CDR2 SMNVEV (reference sequence).

With respect to this clone: The sample contains more than one DNA sequence encoding this CDR3. The V call is TRBV5-1, the J call TRBJ1-5; D not resolved. Per the germline V gene, CDR1 is SGHRS and CDR2 is YFSETQ. There are 15 residues in the CDR3. V was cut by 0 bases and J by 2 bases, with 9 bases left in between. The DNA for the CDR3 is TGCGCCAGCAGCTTGGTCGCAGGTGGCAATCAGCCCCAGCATTTT. Protein sequence: CASSLVAGGNQPQHF.

V is TRBV10-3 and J is TRBJ1-3; D might be TRBD1 (5 bases). CDR3 length: 13 amino acids. Per the germline V gene, CDR1 is ENHRY and CDR2 is SYGVKD. The ends were cut back, 4 bases at V and 4 bases at J, with 8 bases in the middle. The CDR3 region has the DNA TGTGCCATCAGTGCCTCAGGGGGAAACACCATATATTTT. It yields the protein CAISASGGNTIYF.

CDR3 region: CASSFAGGGYTEAFF. The DNA for the CDR3 is TGTGCCAGCAGCTTCGCAGGGGGCGGGTACACTGAAGCTTTCTTT. The rearrangement links TRBV7-9 to TRBJ1-1, with 8 nucleotides matching TRBD1. Per germline, CDR1 SEHNR and CDR2 FQNEAQ (reference sequence). The V segment lost 3 bases and the J segment 3 bases; nucleotides outside the gene matches: 6. The CDR3 length is 15 residues. Together with reference TRBV7-9 and TRBJ1-1, the CDR3 gives the full variable domain: DTGVSQNPRHKITKRGQNVTFRCDPISEHNRLYWYRQTLGQGPEFLTYFQNEAQLEKSRLLSDRFSAERPKGSFSTLEIQRTEQGDSAMYLCASSFAGGGYTEAFFGQGTRLTVV.

This CDR3 is CASSRDSPEQYF. CDR3 in DNA: TGTGCCAGCAGTAGGGACTCACCCGAGCAGTACTTC. The V gene is TRBV6-2 or TRBV6-3, the J gene TRBJ2-7, with a tentative D call TRBD2 (6 bases). CDR1 is MNHEY and CDR2 is SVGEGT in the germline V gene. The CDR3 is 12 amino acids. V lost 5 bases and J 6 bases, leaving 11 bases between the germline ends.

The chain carries TRBV3-1 (or the pseudogene TRBV3-2) and TRBJ2-1; D might be TRBD1 (6 bases). Trimming took off 4 bases at V and 7 bases at J, with 11 bases between the two ends. CDR3 length equals 13 residues. The germline V gene has CDR1 LGHDT and CDR2 YNNKEL (reference sequence). CDR3 in amino acids: CASSPQGGNEQFF. As DNA, the CDR3 is TGTGCCAGCAGCCCTCAAGGGGGAAATGAGCAGTTCTTC.

The chain couples TRBV7-8 to TRBJ2-4; no firm D call. CDR3 length: 17 residues. V was cut by 4 bases and J by 4 bases, with 20 bases left in between. Germline CDR1 and CDR2: SGHVS and FQNEAQ. The CDR3 DNA reads as TGTGCCAGCAGCTCCACCACGGCGATTAGCCCTAAAAACATTCAGTACTTC. It encodes CASSSTTAISPKNIQYF.

V and J are TRBV11-2 and TRBJ2-1; TRBD1 agrees at 7 bases. V lost 5 bases and J lost 1; bases outside the gene matches: 8. In germline, CDR1 is SGHAT, CDR2 FQNNGV. This CDR3 contains 16 residues. The CDR3 region has the DNA TGTGCCAGCAGCGAACGACAGGGAACGTCCTACAATGAGCAGTTCTTC. Translating gives CASSERQGTSYNEQFF. The full variable domain, with the rest looked up from reference TRBV11-2 and TRBJ2-1, is EAGVAQSPRYKIIEKRQSVAFWCNPISGHATLYWYQQILGQGPKLLIQFQNNGVVDDSQLPKDRFSAERLKGVDSTLKIQPAKLEDSAVYLCASSERQGTSYNEQFFGPGTRLTVL.

The rearrangement links TRBV7-2 to TRBJ2-5; TRBD1 is a possible D gene (5 bases). Germline V lookup: CDR1 SGHTA, CDR2 FQGNSA. The V and J ends lost 4 bases and 3 bases respectively, with 9 bases between them. This CDR3 region has 13 residues. DNA for the CDR3: TGTGCCAGCAGCTCCACAGGAGAAGAGACCCAGTACTTC. Its protein is CASSSTGEETQYF.

The V call is TRBV6-5, the J call TRBJ2-7, with D tentatively TRBD2 (5 bases). CDR1 and CDR2 (germline): MNHEY, SVGAGI. The V gene lost 7 bases and the J gene lost 7 bases, with 20 bases spanning the gap. This CDR3 is built from 14 residues. The CDR3 DNA is TGTGCCAGCATTGGAACGGGGTTTCTGGGAGAGCAGTACTTC. Translated, it gives CASIGTGFLGEQYF.

This sequence joins TRBV19 and TRBJ2-3; 10 positions match TRBD1. Germline trimming cut 4 bases from V and 3 bases from J; bases unmatched to any gene: 1. The germline CDR1 and CDR2 sequences are LNHDA and SQIVND (reference sequence). The CDR3 runs to 14 residues. The CDR3 reads CASSTGQGTDTQYF. CDR3 bases: TGTGCCAGTAGTACGGGACAGGGGACAGATACGCAGTATTTT.

Written as DNA, the CDR3 is TGTGCCAGCAGCCAAGAAGAGGACAGGGAAGACTATGGCTACACCTTC. Translated, it gives CASSQEEDREDYGYTF. This rearrangement joins TRBV3-1 (or the pseudogene TRBV3-2) to TRBJ1-2; 8 bases match TRBD1. The CDR3 is 16 amino acids. The V gene end was trimmed by 0 bases and the J gene end by 3 bases; junction bases not matched to a gene: 6. Germline CDR1 is LGHDT and CDR2 is YNNKEL (reference sequence).

This clone was seen a single time. The chain joins TRBV12-3 or TRBV12-4 to TRBJ1-1; D uncertain. Trimming removed 3 bases at V and 3 bases at J, with 8 bases between. This CDR3 is 13 amino acids long. The CDR3 sequence is CASSFVVDTEAFF. CDR3 nucleotides: TGTGCCAGCAGTTTCGTCGTCGACACTGAAGCTTTCTTT.

The chain carries TRBV27 and TRBJ2-3; D perhaps matches TRBD1 (6 bases). The germline gives CDR1 MNHEY, CDR2 SMNVEV (reference sequence). CDR3 size: 13 residues. With 5 bases removed from V and 5 bases from J, the gap between germline ends came to 11 bases. The CDR3 protein is CASSTYREDTQYF. Written as DNA, the CDR3 is TGTGCCAGCAGTACATACAGGGAAGATACGCAGTATTTT.

The chain employs TRBV4-1 and TRBJ1-2, with D uncertain. Germline assignment: CDR1 MGHRA and CDR2 YSYEKL. V lost 0 bases, J lost 5 bases, and 7 bases lay in between. CDR3 length: 13 residues. As DNA, the CDR3 is TGCGCCAGCAGCCAAGATACAGATTATGGCTACACCTTC. This sequence encodes CASSQDTDYGYTF.

The V gene is TRBV9, the J gene TRBJ2-3; TRBD1 might be the D (6 bases). CDR1 and CDR2 (germline): SGDLS, YYNGEE. Trimming took 0 bases from V and 8 from J, leaving 22 bases between them. The CDR3 covers 17 residues. CDR3 coding DNA: TGTGCCAGCAGCGTAGCAGGGGCGGCGGTGGGTGGCGGTACGCAGTATTTT. Translating gives CASSVAGAAVGGGTQYF.

The V and J genes are TRBV5-6 and TRBJ2-2; 7 nucleotides line up with TRBD1. Trimming cost V 4 bases and J 6 bases; bases outside gene matches: 6. This CDR3 is built from 14 residues. Germline V gene sequence: CDR1 SGHDT, CDR2 YYEEEE. The CDR3 is CASSPTGRAGELFF. The CDR3 DNA reads TGTGCCAGCAGCCCGACAGGGAGAGCCGGGGAGCTGTTTTTT.

This chain joins TRBV29-1 and TRBJ1-1; D call uncertain. The germline CDR1 and CDR2 sequences are SQVTM and ANQGSEA. Between the trimmed V and J ends, which lost 4 bases and 1 base, there was a span of 10 bases. This CDR3 comprises 13 residues. CDR3 region: CSVGSDWNTEAFF. The DNA for the CDR3 is TGCAGCGTTGGGAGCGACTGGAACACTGAAGCTTTCTTT.

This clone appeared a single time. V usage is TRBV5-1 and J usage is TRBJ2-1, with D perhaps matching TRBD2 (5 bases). This CDR3 spans 17 amino acids. CDR1 and CDR2 (germline): SGHRS, YFSETQ. V dropped 1 base and J dropped 0 bases, with 14 bases sitting between them. The CDR3 is CASSLPTSGGSYNEQFF. DNA of the CDR3: TGCGCCAGCAGCTTGCCCACCTCCGGAGGCTCCTACAATGAGCAGTTCTTC.

The chain recombines TRBV10-2 with TRBJ1-3, with unresolved D. Between the trimmed V and J ends, which lost 2 bases and 0 bases, there was a span of 11 bases. The CDR3 length is 16 residues. The germline gives CDR1 WSHSY, CDR2 SAAADI. As DNA, the CDR3 is TGCGCCAGCAGTGAGATTACCCGGGGCTCTGGAAACACCATATATTTT. It yields the protein CASSEITRGSGNTIYF.

The sample holds a few counts of this clone. This sequence joins TRBV29-1 and TRBJ2-5; TRBD1 matches 8 bases. Per the germline V gene, CDR1 is SQVTM and CDR2 is ANQGSEA. This CDR3 comprises 14 residues. The CDR3 coding sequence is TGCAGTCAGGGGGCAGGGGCGCATCAAGAGACCCAGTACTTC. Protein product: CSQGAGAHQETQYF.